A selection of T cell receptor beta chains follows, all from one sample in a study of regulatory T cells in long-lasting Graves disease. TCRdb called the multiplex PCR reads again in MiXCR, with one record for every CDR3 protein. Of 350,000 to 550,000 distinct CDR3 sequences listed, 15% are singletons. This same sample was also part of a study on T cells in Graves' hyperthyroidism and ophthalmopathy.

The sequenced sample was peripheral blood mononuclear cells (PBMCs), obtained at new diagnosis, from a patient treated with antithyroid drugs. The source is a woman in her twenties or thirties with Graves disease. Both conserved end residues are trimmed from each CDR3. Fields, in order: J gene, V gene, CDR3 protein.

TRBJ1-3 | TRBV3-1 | ASSQGHSEPGH
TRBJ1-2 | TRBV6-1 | ASRTTGGNYGYT
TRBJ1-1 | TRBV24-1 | ATSDSNRVHEAF
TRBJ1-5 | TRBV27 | ASSLGGQSGQPQH
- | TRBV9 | ASSVSSGTRETQY
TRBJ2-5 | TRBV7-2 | ASSFPPTVWGETQY
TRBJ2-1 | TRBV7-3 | ASSLVPGNEQF
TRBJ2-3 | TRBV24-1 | ATSEAHRVTDTQY
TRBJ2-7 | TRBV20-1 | SALRQPLSSYEQY
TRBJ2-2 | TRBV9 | ASSVGAGADTGELF
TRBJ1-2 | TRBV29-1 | SVEGTAQGVYGYT
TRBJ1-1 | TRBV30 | AWITGLRRSNTEAF
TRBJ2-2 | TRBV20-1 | SADPSGRAGGELF
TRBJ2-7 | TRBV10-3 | ACRDRGRGLEGYEQY
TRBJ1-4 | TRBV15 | ATSAGPGGKLF
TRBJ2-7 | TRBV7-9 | ASSRPSGGRAYEQY
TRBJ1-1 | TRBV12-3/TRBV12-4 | ASNLQGNTEAF
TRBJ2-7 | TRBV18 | ASSPWTSGSSYEQY
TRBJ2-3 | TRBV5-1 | ASSLEGRTDTQY
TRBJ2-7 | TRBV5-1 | ASSLDRGDEQY
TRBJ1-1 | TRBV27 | ASSLQGAGNTEAF
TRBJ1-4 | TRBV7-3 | ASSNTGGRNEKLL
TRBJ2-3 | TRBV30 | AYQPAGEADTQY
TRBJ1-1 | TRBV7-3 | ASSSGRSWPAF